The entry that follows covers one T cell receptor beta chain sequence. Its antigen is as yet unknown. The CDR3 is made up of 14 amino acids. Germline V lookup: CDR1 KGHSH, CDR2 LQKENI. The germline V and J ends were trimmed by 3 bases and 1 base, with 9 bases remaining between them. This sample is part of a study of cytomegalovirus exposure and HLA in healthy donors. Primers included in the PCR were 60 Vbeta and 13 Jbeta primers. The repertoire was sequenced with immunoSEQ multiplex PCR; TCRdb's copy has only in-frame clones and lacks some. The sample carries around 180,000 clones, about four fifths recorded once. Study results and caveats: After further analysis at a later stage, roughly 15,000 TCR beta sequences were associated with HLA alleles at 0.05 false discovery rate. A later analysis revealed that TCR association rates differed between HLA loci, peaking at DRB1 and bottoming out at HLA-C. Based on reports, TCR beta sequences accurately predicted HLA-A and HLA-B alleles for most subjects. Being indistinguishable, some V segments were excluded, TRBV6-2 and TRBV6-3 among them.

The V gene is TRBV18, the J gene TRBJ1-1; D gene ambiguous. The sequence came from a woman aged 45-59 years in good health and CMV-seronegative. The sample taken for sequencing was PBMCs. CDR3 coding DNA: TGTGCCAGCTCACCTAGTGGTGGGAACACTGAAGCTTTCTTT. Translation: CASSPSGGNTEAFF.